This T cell receptor beta chain was sequenced for a study of OX40 agonist ivuxolimab in advanced cancers. TCRdb keeps only in-frame clones here, not all; method: immunoSEQ multiplex PCR. The sample yields 110,000 or so clones, 80% to 95% seen once. The CDR3 totals 13 residues. Between the trimmed V and J ends, which lost 5 bases and 4 bases, there was a span of 8 bases. Germline V gene sequence: CDR1 MNHEY, CDR2 SVGAGI. This TCR derives from an adult with an advanced solid tumor such as melanoma, head and neck, liver or kidney cancer. The sample consisted of CD4+ or CD8+ T cells sorted from blood, taken in a trial of the OX40 agonist ivuxolimab. The rearrangement uses TRBV6-5 and TRBJ2-2; D not certain. The CDR3 sequence is CASSRAATGELFF. CDR3 nucleotide sequence: TGTGCCAGCAGTCGGGCTGCCACCGGGGAGCTGTTTTTT.